The next 25 T cell receptor beta chains were all read from a single sample in a study of T cells in Graves' hyperthyroidism and ophthalmopathy. TCR beta CDR3 regions were amplified from RNA transcripts. The primer set for the first-round RT-PCR of the TCR CDR3 was HTBI. TCRdb redid the calling of the multiplex PCR reads with MiXCR, one entry per CDR3 protein. The sample gives 300,000 to 350,000 distinct CDR3 sequences, roughly 17% of which show up once; approximately 31% is in the top ten. What was sequenced was blood. The source of these receptors is a man under 40 with Graves' hyperthyroidism.

Many counts were recorded for this clonotype. V and J are TRBV7-2 and TRBJ1-6; D possibly corresponds to TRBD1 (5 bases). Germline V gene lookup returns CDR1 SGHTA and CDR2 FQGNSA. Trimming shortened V by 4 bases and J by 8 bases, and 15 bases separated the two germline ends. This CDR3 spans 15 amino acids. The CDR3 coding sequence is TGTGCCAGCAGCTCCTCCGGGACTATAGATTCACCCCTCCACTTT. Translation gives CASSSSGTIDSPLHF.

The V and J genes are TRBV9 and TRBJ2-3; 10 nucleotides agree with TRBD1. This CDR3 has 15 amino acids. Germline CDR1 SGDLS, CDR2 YYNGEE. V was clipped by 4 bases and J by 5 bases; unmatched bases: 7. In DNA, the CDR3 is TGTGCCAGCAGCCCCCGACAGGGGGCGGGAGATACGCAGTATTTT. Encoded protein: CASSPRQGAGDTQYF. The full variable domain, rest sourced from reference TRBV9 and TRBJ2-3, is DSGVTQTPKHLITATGQRVTLRCSPRSGDLSVYWYQQSLDQGLQFLIQYYNGEERAKGNILERFSAQQFPDLHSELNLSSLELGDSALYFCASSPRQGAGDTQYFGPGTRLTVL.

This clonotype has just a few counts. This chain joins TRBV9 and TRBJ2-1; 8 nucleotides align to TRBD2. V lost 3 bases to trimming and J lost 1 base; unmatched junction nucleotides: 12. The CDR3 length is 18 residues. CDR1 and CDR2 (germline): SGDLS, YYNGEE. DNA for the CDR3: TGTGCCAGCAGCGGGCCCAGGGTTAGCGGGAAGTCCTACAATGAGCAGTTCTTC. Translated, it gives CASSGPRVSGKSYNEQFF.

In its sample, this clonotype was seen many times. This rearrangement joins TRBV3-1 to TRBJ1-4, with D possibly matching TRBD1 (5 bases). Trimming cost V 1 base and J 7 bases, with 10 bases left between them. From germline, CDR1 is LGHDT and CDR2 YNNKEL (reference sequence). The CDR3 is 14 residues long. The CDR3 region has the DNA TGTGCCAGCAGCCAAGCCAGGGTGGTTGAAAAACTGTTTTTT. The encoded protein is CASSQARVVEKLFF.

This clonotype was detected only a few times. The chain links TRBV5-8 to TRBJ2-1, with D perhaps matching TRBD1 or TRBD2 (6 bases each). The CDR3 totals 16 residues. CDR1 is SGHTS and CDR2 is YDEGEE in the germline V gene. V lost 5 bases, J lost 2 bases, and 17 bases lay in between. CDR3 in DNA: TGTGCCAGCAGGGGGGGCCCTAGCAGAACCTACAATGAGCAGTTCTTC. It is translated as CASRGGPSRTYNEQFF.

This clonotype was detected ten times or more. At one end, the junction sequence differs from germline, possibly due to a read error. The CDR3 protein is CASSLTSDTGELFF. CDR3 in DNA: TGTGCCAGCAGCCTAACTAGCGACACCGGGGAGCTGTTTTTT. V usage is TRBV7-3 and J usage is TRBJ2-2, with 7 bases that match TRBD2. The germline gives CDR1 SGHTA, CDR2 FQGTGA. The CDR3 extends over 14 amino acids.

This clonotype showed up many times. This chain uses TRBV12-3 or TRBV12-4 with TRBJ2-7, with 10 bases that match TRBD1. The CDR3 loop spans 14 amino acids. V was pared by 4 bases and J by 7 bases, with 7 bases of the junction left unmatched. As DNA, the CDR3 is TGTGCCAGCAGTTCCGGGACAGGGGTATGGGAGCAGTACTTC. Encoded protein: CASSSGTGVWEQYF.

This chain links TRBV6-9 with TRBJ2-3; 9 bases line up with TRBD2. This CDR3 region has 15 residues. The J segment lost 3 bases and the V segment lost 2 bases, leaving 3 bases of the junction unmatched. Germline CDR1 MNHGY, CDR2 SVAAGI. CDR3 sequence: CASSYEAGGTDTQYF. The CDR3 nucleotides read TGTGCCAGCAGTTATGAAGCGGGAGGAACAGATACGCAGTATTTT.

This clonotype was picked up a small number of times. The J gene is TRBJ2-1, the V gene TRBV20-1; 8 nucleotides line up with TRBD1. Germline CDR1 reads DFQATT; CDR2 reads SNEGSKA (reference sequence). This CDR3 has 18 residues. Trimming took 1 base from V and 10 from J; bases not matched to a gene: 21. CDR3 in amino acids: CSARATGLRGHTDLEQFF. CDR3 DNA: TGCAGTGCTAGAGCTACAGGACTCAGGGGGCATACCGATTTGGAGCAGTTCTTC.

The rearrangement uses TRBV29-1 and TRBJ1-2; D remains ambiguous. With 2 bases removed from V and 8 bases from J, the gap between germline ends came to 15 bases. Germline V gives CDR1 SQVTM, CDR2 ANQGSEA. CDR3 size: 13 residues. The CDR3 DNA sequence: TGCAGCGTTGAAACAGTGCGACTGGGGGGCTACACCTTC. It translates to CSVETVRLGGYTF.

The table lists this clonotype with many counts. The gene calls are TRBV18 and TRBJ2-7; D remains unclear. Germline V gene lookup returns CDR1 KGHSH and CDR2 LQKENI. V dropped 3 bases and J dropped 4 bases, with 10 bases sitting between them. The CDR3 contains 13 residues. The CDR3 loop is CASSPVGSYEQYF. CDR3 DNA sequence: TGTGCCAGCTCACCGGTGGGTTCTTACGAGCAGTACTTC.

This clonotype was recorded only once. Being one base from a much bigger clone, this may be a read error. The J gene is TRBJ2-7, the V gene TRBV10-3, with D possibly matching TRBD2 (5 bases). Germline V gene sequence: CDR1 ENHRY, CDR2 SYGVKD. This CDR3 has 12 amino acids. The CDR3 spells CAIGEGLGEQYF. CDR3 coding DNA: TGTGCCATCGGTGAGGGTTTAGGCGAGCAGTACTTC.

At least ten counts were recorded for this clonotype. A read error may produce the germline difference seen at one junction end. The chain joins TRBV7-7 to TRBJ2-1, with 15 bases matching TRBD2. Germline-derived CDR1 and CDR2 are SSHAT and FNYEAQ (reference sequence). CDR3 size: 14 residues. This chain's CDR3 is CASSLGTSGGKQFF. CDR3 DNA sequence: TGTGCTAGCAGCTTAGGGACTAGCGGGGGGAAACAGTTCTTC. Supplemented by reference TRBV7-7 and TRBJ2-1, the full variable domain reads GAGVSQSPRYKVTKRGQDVTLRCDPISSHATLYWYQQALGQGPEFLTYFNYEAQPDKSGLPSDRFSAERPEGSISTLTIQRTEQRDSAMYRCASSLGTSGGKQFFGPGTRLTVL.

This clonotype was counted only a few times. The chain links TRBV30 to TRBJ2-5; D is unresolved. Deletions cut 0 bases from V and 5 bases from J, with 13 bases between. Germline CDR1 is GTSNPN and CDR2 is SVGIG (reference sequence). The length of the CDR3 is 14 residues. Written as DNA, the CDR3 is TGTGCCTGGAGTGTAAGCCTTTCGGCGGAGACCCAGTACTTC. Its translation: CAWSVSLSAETQYF.

This clonotype was counted between two and nine times. This chain connects TRBV30 to TRBJ1-2; weak D call: TRBD1 (5 bases). CDR3 length: 11 amino acids. Trimming shortened V by 2 bases and J by 13 bases, and 14 bases separated the two germline ends. Looked up from germline, CDR1 is GTSNPN and CDR2 is SVGIG (reference sequence). CDR3 DNA: TGTGCCTGGAGTCCCCTTTATGGGGCCACCTTC. It specifies CAWSPLYGATF.

This clonotype was seen ten or more times. The chain couples TRBV12-3 or TRBV12-4 to TRBJ1-1; D not certain. V shed 2 bases and J shed 6 bases, with 1 base lying between them. The CDR3 contains 10 residues. Here the CDR3 reads CASSLSEAFF. The CDR3 DNA reads TGTGCCAGCAGTTTATCTGAAGCTTTCTTT.

Many counts were recorded for this clonotype. The gene calls are TRBV20-1 and TRBJ1-5; TRBD1 matches 7 bases. This CDR3 comprises 16 residues. Germline V gene lookup returns CDR1 DFQATT and CDR2 SNEGSKA (reference sequence). The trim removed 3 bases at V and 1 base at J, leaving 9 bases unmatched. CDR3 sequence (DNA): TGCAGTGCTAGTTCGGGGACAGAGTTGAGCAATCAGCCCCAGCATTTT. Encoded protein: CSASSGTELSNQPQHF.

This clonotype occurred many times. The genes are TRBV3-1 and TRBJ2-1; D is unresolved. V was clipped by 1 base and J by 4 bases, with 5 bases between them. Per germline, CDR1 LGHDT and CDR2 YNNKEL (reference sequence). This CDR3 is built from 13 residues. The chain's CDR3 is CASSQARYNEQFF. In DNA, the CDR3 is TGTGCCAGCAGCCAAGCACGATACAATGAGCAGTTCTTC.

This clonotype has at least ten counts. CDR3 in DNA: TGTGCCAGCAGCCAACTAACGGGGGGTTCCTACAATGAGCAGTTCTTC. It translates to CASSQLTGGSYNEQFF. The V call is TRBV2, the J call TRBJ2-1, with 7 nucleotides matching TRBD2. The length of the CDR3 is 16 residues. Germline-derived CDR1 and CDR2 are SNHLY and FYNNEI. Trimming at V came to 6 bases and at J to 1 base, leaving 9 bases not matched to a gene.

The chain joins TRBV7-9 to TRBJ2-2; the D is unclear. This CDR3 comprises 16 residues. The germline gives CDR1 SEHNR, CDR2 FQNEAQ (reference sequence). V dropped 2 bases and J dropped 0 bases, with 10 bases sitting between them. The CDR3 reads CASSLPDGPNTGELFF. DNA for the CDR3: TGTGCCAGCAGCTTACCCGACGGCCCGAACACCGGGGAGCTGTTTTTT.

In this sample, this clonotype turned up many times. The CDR3 loop is CASSPLRGTGELFF. CDR3 DNA: TGTGCCAGCAGCCCCCTTAGGGGCACCGGGGAGCTGTTTTTT. The V gene is TRBV3-1, the J gene TRBJ2-2, with a tentative D call TRBD1 (5 bases). V was clipped by 4 bases and J by 4 bases, with 10 bases between them. Germline CDR1 is LGHDT and CDR2 is YNNKEL (reference sequence). CDR3 length: 14 amino acids.

Only a few counts were recorded for this clonotype. The gene calls are TRBV7-9 and TRBJ2-2; 9 bases are a match to TRBD2. CDR1 and CDR2 (germline): SEHNR, FQNEAQ (reference sequence). The CDR3 runs 17 residues. The trim removed 5 bases at V and 6 bases at J, leaving 13 bases unmatched. CDR3 protein: CASSKLRGGRAPGELFF. The CDR3 coding sequence is TGTGCCAGCAGCAAGCTCCGCGGCGGGAGGGCCCCCGGGGAGCTGTTTTTT.

This clonotype has a count of ten or more. V usage is TRBV18 and J usage is TRBJ2-7, with TRBD1 matching 7 bases. The CDR3 is 14 residues long. J lost 2 bases, V lost 3 bases, and 4 bases had no gene match. Germline V CDR1 and CDR2: KGHSH, LQKENI. In nucleotides, the CDR3 is TGTGCCAGCTCACCCGGGGACAGTACCTACGAGCAGTACTTC. The encoded protein is CASSPGDSTYEQYF. Full variable domain (rest looked up from reference TRBV18 and TRBJ2-7): NAGVMQNPRHLVRRRGQEARLRCSPMKGHSHVYWYRQLPEEGLKFMVYLQKENIIDESGMPKERFSAEFPKEGPSILRIQQVVRGDSAAYFCASSPGDSTYEQYFGPGTRLTVT.

This clonotype was detected many times. The chain links TRBV12-3 or TRBV12-4 to TRBJ2-1; either TRBD1 or TRBD2 may fit D (5 bases each). CDR3 length: 16 residues. Trimming stripped 3 bases from V and 6 bases from J, with 18 bases between. The CDR3: CASSLGPGLGGNEQFF. In DNA form, the CDR3 reads TGTGCCAGCAGTTTGGGACCAGGTCTGGGTGGCAATGAGCAGTTCTTC.

The CDR3 region has the DNA TGTGCCAGCAGCGAGGGGGGAGGCTACACCTTC. Protein sequence: CASSEGGGYTF. The rearrangement joins TRBV9 to TRBJ1-2; D is possibly TRBD1 (6 bases). The CDR3 length is 11 residues. The V and J ends lost 3 bases and 8 bases respectively, with 8 bases between them. Germline V gene lookup returns CDR1 SGDLS and CDR2 YYNGEE.